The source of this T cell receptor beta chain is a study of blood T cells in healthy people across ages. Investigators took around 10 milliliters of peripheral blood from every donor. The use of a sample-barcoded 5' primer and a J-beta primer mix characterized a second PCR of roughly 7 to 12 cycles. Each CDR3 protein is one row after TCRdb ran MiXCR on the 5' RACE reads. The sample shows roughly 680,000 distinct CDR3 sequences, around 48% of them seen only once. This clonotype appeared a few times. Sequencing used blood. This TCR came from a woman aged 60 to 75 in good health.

The CDR3 spells CSARKSMLLAGFVHEQFF. Here the CDR3 DNA reads TGCAGTGCTAGGAAAAGTATGTTACTAGCGGGGTTTGTGCATGAGCAGTTCTTC. The chain is built from TRBV20-1 and TRBJ2-1; 10 nucleotides match TRBD2. This CDR3 spans 18 amino acids. CDR1 DFQATT and CDR2 SNEGSKA come from the germline V gene (reference sequence). Losses at the gene ends were 3 bases for V and 8 bases for J; bases not matched to a gene: 19.